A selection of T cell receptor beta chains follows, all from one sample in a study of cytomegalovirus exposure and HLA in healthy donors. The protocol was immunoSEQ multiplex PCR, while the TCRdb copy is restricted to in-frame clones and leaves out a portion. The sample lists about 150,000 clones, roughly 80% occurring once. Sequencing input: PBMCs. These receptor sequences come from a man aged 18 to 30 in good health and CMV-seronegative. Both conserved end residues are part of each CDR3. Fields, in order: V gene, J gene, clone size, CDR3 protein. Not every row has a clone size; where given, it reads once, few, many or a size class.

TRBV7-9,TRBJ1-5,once,CASSLGSAGKNQPQHF
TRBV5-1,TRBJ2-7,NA,CASSSSGSNYEQYF
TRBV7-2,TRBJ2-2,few,CASSLVGLTTGELFF
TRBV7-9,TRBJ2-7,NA,CASSLSEASNYEQYF
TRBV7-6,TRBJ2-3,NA,CASSFWGDTDTQYF
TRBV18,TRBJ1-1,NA,CASSPGQGSVGTEAFF
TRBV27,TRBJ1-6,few,CASSSRIGQSPLHF
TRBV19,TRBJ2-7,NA,CASSPTRDARSYEQYF
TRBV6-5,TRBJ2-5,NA,CASSYLATQYF
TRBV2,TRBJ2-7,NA,CASGRGIYEQYF
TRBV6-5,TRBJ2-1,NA,CASSLTRGSGGEQFF
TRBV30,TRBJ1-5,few,CAWSVGGFNQPQHF
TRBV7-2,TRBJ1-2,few,CASSLADSQQGGYTF
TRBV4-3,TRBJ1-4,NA,CASSQTGQGQGEKLFF
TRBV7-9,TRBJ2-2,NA,CASRLNTGNTGELFF
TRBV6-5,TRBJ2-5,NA,CASKGDRTETQYF
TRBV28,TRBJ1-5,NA,CASSVPVPSNQPQHF
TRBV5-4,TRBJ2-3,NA,CASSFGLASDTQYF
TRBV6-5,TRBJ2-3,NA,CASSYELSTDTQYF
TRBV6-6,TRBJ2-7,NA,CASSLSSYEQYF
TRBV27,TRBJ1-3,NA,CASTKCRGPLSGNTIYF
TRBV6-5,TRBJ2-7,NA,CASSYDLAGNYEQYF
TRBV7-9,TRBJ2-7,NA,CSSSLASQGMQYF
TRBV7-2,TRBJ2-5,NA,CASSPATSGSYETQYF
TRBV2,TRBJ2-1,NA,CASSEALRLAGGGSYNEQFF
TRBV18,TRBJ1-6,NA,CASSPWEQGHSPLHF
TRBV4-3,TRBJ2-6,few,CASSQAGESSGANVLTF
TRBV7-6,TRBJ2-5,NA,CASSLREGEETQYF
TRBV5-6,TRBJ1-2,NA,CASSQHPGQKVYGYTF
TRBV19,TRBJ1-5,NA,CASSGRGQGHQPQHF
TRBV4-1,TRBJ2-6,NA,CASSQEGAPGANVLTF
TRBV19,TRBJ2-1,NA,CASSTPLAGGPHNEQFF
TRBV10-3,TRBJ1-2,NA,CAISSGGDYGYTF
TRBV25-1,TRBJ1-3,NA,CASTLSGGPGGNTIYF
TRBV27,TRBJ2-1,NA,CASWQEAGGNNEQFF
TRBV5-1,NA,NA,CASSLGGLAGGTSYEQYF
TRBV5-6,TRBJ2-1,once,CASILYNEQFF
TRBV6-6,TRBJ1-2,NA,CASSPFDGYTF
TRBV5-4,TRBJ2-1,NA,CASSFGSGGSHNEQFF
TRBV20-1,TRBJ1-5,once,CSARLTGAEHF
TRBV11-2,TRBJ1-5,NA,CASSPGTSNQPQHF
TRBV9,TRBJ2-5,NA,CASSPGGGPLGKTQYF
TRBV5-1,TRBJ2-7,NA,CASSFGREASYEQYF
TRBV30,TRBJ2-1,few,CAWTGGERSSYNEQFF
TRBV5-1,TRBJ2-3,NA,CASSLGLAGQDTQYF
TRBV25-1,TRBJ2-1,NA,CASSDPRWVGGEQFF
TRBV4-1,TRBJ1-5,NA,CASSQEGREDQPQHF
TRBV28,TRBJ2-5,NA,CASSLGATGGETQYF
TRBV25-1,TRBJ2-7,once,CASSEFSGSGSYEQYF
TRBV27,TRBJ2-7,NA,CATHASGRGYEQYF
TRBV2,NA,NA,CASRSSYEQYF
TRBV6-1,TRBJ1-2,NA,CASGAYTF
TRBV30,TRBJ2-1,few,CAWNPDTYNEQFF
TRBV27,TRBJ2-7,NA,CASSLYRGIGEQYF
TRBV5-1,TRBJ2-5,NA,CASSTTSGRETQYF
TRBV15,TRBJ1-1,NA,CATSAGQGWTFTEAFF
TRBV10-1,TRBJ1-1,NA,CASSGGQGRTEAFF
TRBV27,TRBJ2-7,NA,CASRGAGTGEEQYF
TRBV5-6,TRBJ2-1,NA,CASSPIVGLAGGNYNEQFF
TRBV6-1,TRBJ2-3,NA,CASSVTGTSGSDTQYF